These T cell receptor beta chains were read from a single sample in a study of shared clonotypes between healthy human individuals. Clones were sequenced by immunoSEQ multiplex PCR, and TCRdb holds only the in-frame ones, with some missing. The sample holds about 2,200,000 clones, under 95% seen once. Material for sequencing was naive CD8+ T cells from PBMCs. These receptors originate from a man between 18 and 35 years old in good health. Some clones in this sample may be carry-over from other donors' samples. Each CDR3 is given with its conserved first and last residue. The D gene is left open where the match is weak. Expanded clones are given a class, and other clones once, few, many or no size at all.

d_call	v_call	j_call	clone_size	cdr3_nt	cdr3_aa
.	TRBV25-1	TRBJ1-2	once	TGTGCCAGCAGTGAATCGTTTACGGAAGGCACGAACTATGGCTACACCTTC	CASSESFTEGTNYGYTF
TRBD1	TRBV7-9	TRBJ1-5	.	TGTGCCAGCAGCGCGACAGGGCTTAAGGATCAGCCCCAGCATTTT	CASSATGLKDQPQHF
TRBD2	TRBV30	TRBJ2-7	.	TGTGCCTGGGGGACTAGCTACTACGAGCAGTACTTC	CAWGTSYYEQYF
.	TRBV6-5	TRBJ1-1	once	TGTGCCAGCAGTTACATTGACATGAACACTGAAGCTTTCTTT	CASSYIDMNTEAFF
.	TRBV13	TRBJ1-1	.	TGTGCCAGCAGCTTACTGCGGTCTGAAGCTTTCTTT	CASSLLRSEAFF
.	TRBV27	TRBJ1-1	.	TGTGCCAGCAGTTCGGGCGGCCTCACTGAAGCTTTCTTT	CASSSGGLTEAFF
.	TRBV5-1	TRBJ2-3	.	TGCGCCAGCAGCTTGGGAAGGTCAACGGGGCCAGATACGCAGTATTTT	CASSLGRSTGPDTQYF
.	TRBV4-3	TRBJ1-1	.	TGCGCCAGCAGCCAGGACCTGACAGGGAACACTGAAGCTTTCTTT	CASSQDLTGNTEAFF
.	TRBV7-8	TRBJ1-1	few	TGTGCCAGCAGCCAGGAGGGCACTGAAGCTTTCTTT	CASSQEGTEAFF
.	TRBV29-1	TRBJ1-1	.	TGCAGCGCCTCTCCGGGGGGAGGGAACACTGAAGCTTTCTTT	CSASPGGGNTEAFF
TRBD2	TRBV11-2	TRBJ2-7	.	TGTGCCAGCAGCCCGGGGACCGGGAGGGCCGAGCAGTACTTC	CASSPGTGRAEQYF
TRBD2	TRBV5-4	TRBJ2-7	.	TGTGCCAGCAGCGCGGGGGGAGGGACCTACGAGCAGTACTTC	CASSAGGGTYEQYF
.	TRBV7-9	TRBJ2-5	.	TGTGCCAGCAGCTTCCCGGGGCCAGAGACCCAGTACTTC	CASSFPGPETQYF
TRBD1	TRBV9	TRBJ2-2	.	TGTGCCAGCAGCGTCGGGACAGGGATGTTCACCGGGGAGCTGTTTTTT	CASSVGTGMFTGELFF
TRBD2	TRBV29-1	TRBJ2-1	once	TGCAGCGCCGTGGGGACTAGCGGGTCCTACAATGAGCAGTTCTTC	CSAVGTSGSYNEQFF
.	TRBV19	TRBJ2-7	.	TGTGCCAGTAGTATTCGGTCGAACTACGAGCAGTACTTC	CASSIRSNYEQYF
TRBD1	TRBV9	TRBJ2-5	.	TGTGCCAGCAGCTCAGGACAGGGGAAGGTTTGGGGGACCCAGTACTTC	CASSSGQGKVWGTQYF
TRBD1	TRBV5-1	TRBJ2-1	once	TGCGCCAGCAGCCCTGACAGGGACTACAATGAGCAGTTCTTC	CASSPDRDYNEQFF
TRBD1	TRBV9	TRBJ2-1	.	TGTGCCAGCAGCCCCCGGGACAGCGGCTACAATGAGCAGTTCTTC	CASSPRDSGYNEQFF
.	TRBV5-4	TRBJ1-2	.	TGTGCCAGCAGCTTGAATTATGGGGGGACGTATGGCTACACCTTC	CASSLNYGGTYGYTF
TRBD2	TRBV5-8	TRBJ2-7	once	TGTGCCAGCAGCTTCGGTGGGACTACCTACGAGCAGTACTTC	CASSFGGTTYEQYF
.	TRBV27	TRBJ1-5	.	TGTGCCAGCAGCCGACGGACAGACCATCAGCCCCAGCATTTT	CASSRRTDHQPQHF
.	TRBV27	TRBJ2-7	.	TGTGCCAGCAGTTTGGGAGCGTCCTACGAGCAGTACTTC	CASSLGASYEQYF
.	TRBV16	TRBJ2-2	.	TGTGCCAGCAGCCCTGGACTCAATTTTCACGGGGAGCTGTTTTTT	CASSPGLNFHGELFF
TRBD2	TRBV7-8	TRBJ2-4	.	TGTGCCAGCAGCTGGGGGTTAGCCGGACTAGCGGGAAGAGACAAAAACATTCAGTACTTC	CASSWGLAGLAGRDKNIQYF
TRBD2	TRBV5-4	TRBJ2-7	.	TGTGCCAGCAGCCCGGGACTAGCGGGAACCGCCGAGCAGTACTTC	CASSPGLAGTAEQYF
.	TRBV7-9	TRBJ1-1	few	TGTGCCAGCAGCCTTACAGGGAACACTGAAGCTTTCTTT	CASSLTGNTEAFF
.	TRBV6-5	TRBJ1-1	.	TGTGCCAGCAGTGTCCACCCTGAAGCTTTCTTT	CASSVHPEAFF
.	TRBV28	TRBJ2-7	.	TGTGCCAGCACCGCGGATAGCGGACTGATCTACGAGCAGTACTTC	CASTADSGLIYEQYF
TRBD1	TRBV7-6	TRBJ2-7	.	TGTGCCAGCAGCCTCGGGACAGGGTTTGCCGAGCAGTACTTC	CASSLGTGFAEQYF
.	TRBV10-3	TRBJ2-7	.	TGTGCCATTTCCCCAACCCCCAGCTCCTACGAGCAGTACTTC	CAISPTPSSYEQYF
TRBD1	TRBV5-1	TRBJ2-2	.	TGCGCCAGCAGCTTGGACCGGACAGGGTCGGCATCCGGGGAGCTGTTTTTT	CASSLDRTGSASGELFF
.	TRBV4-2	TRBJ2-7	.	TGTGCCAGCAGCCAAGAGTTAGCCTTAGGCCCGATTCTATACGAGCAGTACTTC	CASSQELALGPILYEQYF
TRBD2	TRBV5-1	TRBJ2-1	once	TGCGCCAGCAGCCCCGGGGCTAGCGGAACCTCCTACAATGAGCAGTTCTTC	CASSPGASGTSYNEQFF
.	TRBV11-2	TRBJ1-1	.	TGTGCCAGCAGCTTAAGCCTTATGAACACTGAAGCTTTCTTT	CASSLSLMNTEAFF
.	TRBV4-1	TRBJ2-5	.	TGCGCCAGCAGCCAAGATCCCTCTCAGAGGGCGGAGACCCAGTACTTC	CASSQDPSQRAETQYF
TRBD1	TRBV6-5	TRBJ2-2	.	TGTGCCAGCAGTTCGGGACAGGCCCCGAACACCGGGGAGCTGTTTTTT	CASSSGQAPNTGELFF
.	TRBV29-1	TRBJ2-2	.	TGCAGCGTGAAGAGGGCCGGGGAGCTGTTTTTT	CSVKRAGELFF
TRBD2	TRBV4-1	TRBJ2-1	.	TGCGCCAGCAGCCAAGGGACTAGCGGGAGTTTTGGTGAGCAGTTCTTC	CASSQGTSGSFGEQFF
TRBD2	TRBV30	TRBJ2-7	.	TGTGCCTGGAGTGTACTGGGGGGGGCCTACGAGCAGTACTTC	CAWSVLGGAYEQYF